This TCR beta chain was captured by sequencing in a study of STAT5B mutations in CD4+ large granular lymphocyte leukemia. The assay was run at survey level. Per the study methods: Lowest detectable productive clonotype frequency was 2.59 x 10-5. Sequenced by immunoSEQ multiplex PCR; TCRdb stores in-frame clones only, minus some. For V, J and clone size, that table is used; D and trimming come from the DNA. The data contain approximately 32,000 clones, more than 70% of them singletons. The length of the CDR3 is 17 residues. CDR1 is LGHNT, CDR2 FRNRAP, per germline. V was pared by 0 bases and J by 1 base, with 5 bases of the junction left unmatched.

The rearrangement links TRBV12-5 to TRBJ2-3; TRBD2 aligns across 9 bases. Specimen: CD4+ T cells from blood buffy coats. This TCR derives from a human donor in good health. The CDR3 DNA is TGTGCTAGTGGTTTGGTATGGGGCGGGAGGGGCACAGATACGCAGTATTTT. Protein: CASGLVWGGRGTDTQYF.